This T cell receptor beta chain originates from a study of read filtering for tumor transcriptome and immune sequencing. Study background: Mean patient age was 65.9 years, range roughly 40 to 85; roughly 18 male, 12 to 15 female. Transcriptome libraries were built from DNase-treated RNA. RNA-seq yielded only about 75 to 1,400 TCR reads, IR-seq about 3.5 to 10.27 million.

This clonotype was counted at least ten times. CDR3 length equals 18 residues. V dropped 7 bases and J dropped 0; count of bases not matched to a gene: 10. CDR1 and CDR2 (germline): SEHNR, FQNEAQ (reference sequence). This library used roughly 370 ng RNA and molecular barcoded adaptors spanning alpha/delta and beta/gamma chains. MiXCR, applied by TCRdb to the reads, yields one record per CDR3 protein. The sample lists 35,000 to 40,000 distinct CDR3 sequences; 14% were seen once. Bone marrow was sampled from every patient at the time of active disease. What was sequenced was a population of CD138-negative cells sorted from bone marrow. This clonotype originated in a donor older than 35 with multiple myeloma. V usage is TRBV7-9 and J usage is TRBJ2-3, with TRBD2 matching 13 bases. The CDR3 sequence is CASTLPGLAGTSTDTQYF. In nucleotides, the CDR3 is TGTGCCAGCACCCTCCCGGGACTAGCGGGGACTAGCACAGATACGCAGTATTTT.